This T cell receptor (beta chain) stems from a study of blood T cell repertoires in COVID-19. Study information: Samples came from the United States, Italy and Spain, spanning acute and convalescent COVID-19. PBMCs, B-cell-depleted T cells, or T cells were the source of the cDNA or gDNA that made up the material.

The germline V gene encodes CDR1 LNHDA and CDR2 SQIVND (reference sequence). CDR3 length: 15 amino acids. Trimming left V 7 bases short and J 0 bases short, with 16 bases between. In the authors' methods: Reference gene primer amplification in the assay estimated nucleated cell counts. Assay: immunoSEQ multiplex PCR; the TCRdb copy retains only in-frame clones and omits some. V and J calls and clone size are copied from that table; D and trimming were computed from the DNA. Of 200,000 to 250,000 clones in the sample, roughly 87% were seen once. The gene calls are TRBV19 and TRBJ2-7, with D uncertain. The source of this sequence is a woman aged 18-29 years who had recovered from COVID-19. Sequencing was performed on peripheral blood. CDR3 sequence: CASKVGTSSSYEQYF. The CDR3 DNA reads as TGTGCCAGTAAAGTTGGAACATCTAGCTCCTACGAGCAGTACTTC. Supplemented by reference TRBV19 and TRBJ2-7, the full variable domain reads DGGITQSPKYLFRKEGQNVTLSCEQNLNHDAMYWYRQDPGQGLRLIYYSQIVNDFQKGDIAEGYSVSREKKESFPLTVTSAQKNPTAFYLCASKVGTSSSYEQYFGPGTRLTVT.